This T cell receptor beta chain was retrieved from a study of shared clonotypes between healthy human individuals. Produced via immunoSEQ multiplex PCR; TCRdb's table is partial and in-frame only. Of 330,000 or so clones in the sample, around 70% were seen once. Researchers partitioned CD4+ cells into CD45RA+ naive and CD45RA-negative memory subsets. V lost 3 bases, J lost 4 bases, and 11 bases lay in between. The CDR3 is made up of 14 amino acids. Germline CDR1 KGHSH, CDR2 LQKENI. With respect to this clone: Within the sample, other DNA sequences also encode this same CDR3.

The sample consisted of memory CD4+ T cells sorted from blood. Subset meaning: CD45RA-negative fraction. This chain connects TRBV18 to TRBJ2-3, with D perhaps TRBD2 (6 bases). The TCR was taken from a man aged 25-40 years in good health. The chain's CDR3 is CASSPPGSPDTQYF. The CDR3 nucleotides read TGTGCCAGCTCACCCCCCGGGAGTCCAGATACGCAGTATTTT.